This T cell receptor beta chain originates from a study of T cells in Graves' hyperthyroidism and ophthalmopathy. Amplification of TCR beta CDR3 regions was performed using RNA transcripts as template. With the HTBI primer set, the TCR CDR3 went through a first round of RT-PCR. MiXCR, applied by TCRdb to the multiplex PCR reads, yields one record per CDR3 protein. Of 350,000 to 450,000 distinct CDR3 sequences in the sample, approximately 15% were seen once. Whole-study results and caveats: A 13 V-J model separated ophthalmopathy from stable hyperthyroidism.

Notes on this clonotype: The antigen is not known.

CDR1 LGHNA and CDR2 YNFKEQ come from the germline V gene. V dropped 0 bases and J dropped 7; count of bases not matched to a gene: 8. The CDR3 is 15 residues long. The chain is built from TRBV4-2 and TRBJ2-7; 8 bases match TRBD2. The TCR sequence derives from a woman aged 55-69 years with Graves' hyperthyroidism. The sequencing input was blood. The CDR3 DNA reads TGTGCCAGCAGCCAAGATTCCGGGAGGGCCGGTGAGCAGTACTTC. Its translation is CASSQDSGRAGEQYF.